This T cell receptor (beta chain) stems from a study of T-cell memory formation after mild COVID-19. Background on the study: TCR clusters showed largely donor specificity. Whole-study results and caveats: Certain responding clones were present in pre-infection memory, suggesting participation of cross-reactive memory. Clones that contracted clustered mainly in CM and EM if CD4+ and in EMRA if CD8+. Whereas later expanders leaned CD4+, clones contracting day 15 to 85 showed a balanced CD4/CD8 makeup.

The CDR3 runs to 12 residues. Between the trimmed V and J ends, which lost 7 bases and 10 bases, there was a span of 16 bases. TCRdb reprocessed the 5' RACE reads with MiXCR, giving one entry per CDR3 protein. The top ten clones hold 20% to 25% of a sample with about 320,000 distinct CDR3 sequences, 13% to 15% of them seen once. For this clonotype: Its cognate antigen is unknown.

V usage is TRBV12-3 or TRBV12-4 and J usage is TRBJ1-2; D is undetermined. The sequencing input was PBMCs or a T cell subset sorted from them (not recorded which). The clonotype was recovered from a man between 18 and 35 years old who had mild COVID-19 (a few samples of this study predate the infection). Cell type and time point are not known. CDR3 sequence reads: CASTRNTEDYTF. The CDR3, as DNA: TGTGCCAGCACCCGCAACACTGAGGACTACACCTTC.